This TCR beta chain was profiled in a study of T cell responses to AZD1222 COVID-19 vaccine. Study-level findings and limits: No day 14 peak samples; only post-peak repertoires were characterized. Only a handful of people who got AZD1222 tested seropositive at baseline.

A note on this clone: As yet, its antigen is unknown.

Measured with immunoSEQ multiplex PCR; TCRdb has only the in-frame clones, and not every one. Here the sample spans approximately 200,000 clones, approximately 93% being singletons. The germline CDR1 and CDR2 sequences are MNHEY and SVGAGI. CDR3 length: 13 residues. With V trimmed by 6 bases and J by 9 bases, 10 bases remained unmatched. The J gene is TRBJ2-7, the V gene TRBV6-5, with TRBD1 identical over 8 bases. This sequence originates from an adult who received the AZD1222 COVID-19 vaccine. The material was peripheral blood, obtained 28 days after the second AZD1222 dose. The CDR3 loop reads CASRPTGAPGQYF. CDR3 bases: TGTGCCAGCAGGCCGACAGGGGCCCCCGGGCAGTACTTC.